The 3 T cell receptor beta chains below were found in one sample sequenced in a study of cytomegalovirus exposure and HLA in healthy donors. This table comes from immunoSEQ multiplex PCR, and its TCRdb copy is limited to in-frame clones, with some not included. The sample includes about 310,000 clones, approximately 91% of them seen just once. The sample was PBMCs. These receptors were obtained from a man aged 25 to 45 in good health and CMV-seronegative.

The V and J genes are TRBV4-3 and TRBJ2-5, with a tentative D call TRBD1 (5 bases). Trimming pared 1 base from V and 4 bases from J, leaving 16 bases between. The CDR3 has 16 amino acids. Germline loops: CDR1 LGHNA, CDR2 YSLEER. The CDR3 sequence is CASSQVTGSYGETQYF. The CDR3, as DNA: TGCGCCAGCAGCCAAGTTACAGGCTCGTACGGAGAGACCCAGTACTTC.

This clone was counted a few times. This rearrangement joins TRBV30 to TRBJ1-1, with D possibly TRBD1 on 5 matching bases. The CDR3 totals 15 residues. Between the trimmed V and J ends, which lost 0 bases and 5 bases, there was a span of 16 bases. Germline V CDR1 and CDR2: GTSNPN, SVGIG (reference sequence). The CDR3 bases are TGTGCCTGGAGTGTCCTACCGGGGGGGAGGACTGAAGCTTTCTTT. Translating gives CAWSVLPGGRTEAFF.

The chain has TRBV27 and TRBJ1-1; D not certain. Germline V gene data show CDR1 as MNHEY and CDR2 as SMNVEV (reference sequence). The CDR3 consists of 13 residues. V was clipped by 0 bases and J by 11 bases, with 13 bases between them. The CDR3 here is CASSLSSGGIAFF. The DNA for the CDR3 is TGTGCCAGCAGTTTATCGTCGGGTGGAATTGCTTTCTTT.